These T cell receptor beta chains were read from a single sample in a study of T cells in Graves' hyperthyroidism and ophthalmopathy. In TCRdb, the multiplex PCR reads were re-called with MiXCR into one record per CDR3 protein. The table lists about 380,000 distinct CDR3 sequences, about 14% of them singletons, with roughly 21% in the top ten. The sequenced material came from blood. These receptors were obtained from a woman between 25 and 40 years old with Graves' ophthalmopathy. The CDR3 runs from the conserved cysteine through the conserved F or W. The D gene is left open where the match is weak. Clone size appears in some rows only: once, few, many, or a class for an expanded clone.

D,size,V,J,DNA,CDR3
.,many,TRBV20-1,TRBJ1-1,TGCAGCACCGGGAGGGACTTGCTTGGGGTGAACACTGAAGCTTTCTTT,CSTGRDLLGVNTEAFF
.,.,TRBV20-1,TRBJ1-5,TGCAGTGCCGACGGGGGGGCGGGTCAGCCCCAGCATTTT,CSADGGAGQPQHF
.,few,TRBV15,TRBJ2-1,TGTGCCACCAGCAGAGCCCAAGCCGAGCAGTTCTTC,CATSRAQAEQFF
.,.,TRBV10-3,TRBJ2-7,TGTGCCATCAGTCCTTCTCCTAGCGCCGAGCAGTACTTC,CAISPSPSAEQYF
.,few,TRBV3-1,TRBJ1-4,TGTGCCAGCAGCTCCCGCGGGGACCCTTTTGAAAAACTGTTTTTT,CASSSRGDPFEKLFF
.,many,TRBV7-3,TRBJ2-2,TGTGCCAGCAGCCGAGAGGGAAAGGGGGGCACCGGGGAGCTGTTTTTT,CASSREGKGGTGELFF
TRBD2,many,TRBV7-3,TRBJ2-1,TGTGCCAGCAGCTTAAGCGGGGGGGGCCTGAATGAGCAGTTCTTC,CASSLSGGGLNEQFF
TRBD1,many,TRBV6-1,TRBJ1-5,TGTGCCAGCAGACAGACAGGGAGGTTGGATCAGCCCCAGCATTTT,CASRQTGRLDQPQHF
.,many,TRBV29-1,TRBJ2-7,TGCAGCGTTTTTGGGAGGAAGGGCTCCTACGAGCAGTACTTC,CSVFGRKGSYEQYF
.,.,TRBV15,TRBJ1-5,TGTGCCACCAGCAGAGAATGGGACGCCAACAATCAGCCCCAGCATTTT,CATSREWDANNQPQHF
TRBD1,many,TRBV2,TRBJ2-2,TGTGCCAGCACCTTTGACAGGGTCGGAAACACCGGGGAGCTGTTTTTT,CASTFDRVGNTGELFF